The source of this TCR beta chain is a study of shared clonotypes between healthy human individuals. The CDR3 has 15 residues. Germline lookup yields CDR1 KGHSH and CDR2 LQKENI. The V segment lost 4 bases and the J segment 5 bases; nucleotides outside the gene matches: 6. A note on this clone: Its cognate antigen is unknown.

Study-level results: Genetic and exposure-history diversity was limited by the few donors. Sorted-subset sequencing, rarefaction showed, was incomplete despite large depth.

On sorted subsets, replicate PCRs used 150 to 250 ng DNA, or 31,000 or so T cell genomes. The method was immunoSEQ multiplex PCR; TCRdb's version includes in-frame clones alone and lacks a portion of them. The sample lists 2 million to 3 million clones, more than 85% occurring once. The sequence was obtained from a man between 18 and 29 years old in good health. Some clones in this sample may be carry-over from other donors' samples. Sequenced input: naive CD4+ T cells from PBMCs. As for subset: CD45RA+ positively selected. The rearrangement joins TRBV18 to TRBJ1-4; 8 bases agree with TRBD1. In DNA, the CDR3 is TGTGCCAGCTCACTCGGACAGGGTCAGAATGAAAAACTGTTTTTT. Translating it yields CASSLGQGQNEKLFF.